Listed here are 14 T cell receptor beta chains from one sample, sequenced in a study of T cell repertoires in cytomegalovirus infection. TCRdb fed the reads into MiXCR, producing one record per CDR3 protein. Here the sample spans roughly 760,000 distinct CDR3 sequences, approximately 34% being singletons. The sample comprised PBMCs. Source of these receptors: a human donor in good health (CMV status not recorded). Some clones in this sample may be carry-over from other donors' samples.

The J gene is TRBJ2-2, the V gene TRBV7-3; TRBD2 aligns across 7 bases. Germline V gene data show CDR1 as SGHTA and CDR2 as FQGTGA. V shed 9 bases, J shed 0 bases, and the junction held 1 base outside the gene matches. The CDR3 is 13 amino acids. As DNA, the CDR3 is TGTGCCAGTGCGGGGGCGAACACCGGGGAGCTGTTTTTT. It encodes CASAGANTGELFF.

CDR3 DNA: TGTGCCAGCAGCCACGGGGGGCAAGAGACCCAGTACTTC. Translating gives CASSHGGQETQYF. The chain recombines TRBV3-1 with TRBJ2-5; 7 bases match TRBD2. The CDR3 contains 13 residues. In germline, CDR1 is LGHDT, CDR2 YNNKEL (reference sequence). V shed 3 bases, J shed 2 bases, and the junction held 0 bases outside the gene matches.

The genes are TRBV7-8 and TRBJ2-1; a weak D match, TRBD2 (6 bases). Germline V CDR1 and CDR2: SGHVS, FQNEAQ. The CDR3 consists of 17 residues. Trimming cost V 5 bases and J 7 bases, with 24 bases left between them. CDR3 DNA: TGTGCCAGCAGCCGAGGCATGGCGGGAACACCGTTGAATGAGCAGTTCTTC. This codes for CASSRGMAGTPLNEQFF.

This clonotype was counted at least ten times. The genes are TRBV6-6 and TRBJ1-1; tentative D call: TRBD1 (5 bases). Trimming removed 4 bases from V and 1 base from J, with 10 bases in between. Germline loops: CDR1 MNHNY, CDR2 SVGAGI (reference sequence). The CDR3 length is 14 residues. The CDR3 sequence is CASSLSQGNTEAFF. CDR3 coding DNA: TGTGCCAGCAGTTTGAGTCAGGGGAACACTGAAGCTTTCTTT.

This clonotype has just a few counts. The chain links TRBV7-2 to TRBJ1-5; D is ambiguous. This CDR3 comprises 17 residues. CDR1 is SGHTA, CDR2 FQGNSA, per germline. V lost 1 base to trimming and J lost 7 bases, with 20 bases between them. CDR3: CASSLGVVGQRTQPQHF. For the CDR3, the DNA is TGTGCCAGCAGCTTAGGGGTGGTAGGGCAGAGGACCCAGCCCCAGCATTTT.

This clonotype was found a few times. J is TRBJ2-1 and V is TRBV27; 8 nucleotides line up with TRBD2. Trimming cost V 5 bases and J 2 bases; bases outside gene matches: 8. The CDR3 runs 16 residues. The V gene's germline CDR1 is MNHEY and CDR2 SMNVEV (reference sequence). This CDR3 reads CASSPLAGITYNEQFF. The CDR3 DNA is TGTGCCAGCAGTCCATTAGCGGGAATAACCTACAATGAGCAGTTCTTC.

The table lists this clonotype with a few counts. The chain is built from TRBV7-6 and TRBJ2-7, with 8 bases aligning to TRBD1. The germline V gene has CDR1 SGHVS and CDR2 FNYEAQ. The CDR3 covers 16 residues. The ends lost 0 bases at V and 1 base at J; junction bases unmatched: 5. The chain's CDR3 is CASSLALGDRSYEQYF. As DNA, the CDR3 is TGTGCCAGCAGCTTAGCGCTGGGGGACAGGTCCTACGAGCAGTACTTC.

This clonotype was seen only a few times. The rearrangement links TRBV6-5 to TRBJ1-1; D is ambiguous. This CDR3 spans 17 amino acids. Germline V CDR1 and CDR2: MNHEY, SVGAGI. V was trimmed by 6 bases and J by 3 bases, leaving 23 bases between them. This CDR3 is CASRSLWAQKWDTEAFF. In DNA, the CDR3 is TGTGCCAGCAGATCCCTCTGGGCCCAAAAATGGGACACTGAAGCTTTCTTT.

The rearrangement links TRBV4-1 to TRBJ2-1, with D perhaps matching TRBD1 (6 bases). The V gene's germline CDR1 is MGHRA and CDR2 YSYEKL. The V end lost 3 bases, the J end lost 8 bases, and 11 bases lay between the germline ends. This CDR3 is built from 13 residues. In nucleotides, the CDR3 is TGCGCCAGCAGCCAGATACAGGGCTATGAGCAGTTCTTC. Its protein is CASSQIQGYEQFF.

The rearrangement uses TRBV19 and TRBJ2-4, with 7 bases identical to TRBD2. V shed 2 bases and J 0 bases; nucleotides not matched to a gene: 4. There are 16 residues in the CDR3. Germline V gene sequence: CDR1 LNHDA, CDR2 SQIVND (reference sequence). CDR3 bases: TGTGCCAGTAGTATATCGGGGGGAGAAGCCAAAAACATTCAGTACTTC. It is translated as CASSISGGEAKNIQYF.

V and J are TRBV4-1 and TRBJ1-6, with D uncertain. The V end lost 3 bases, the J end lost 12 bases, and 9 bases lay between the germline ends. The CDR3 has 12 residues. Germline V CDR1 and CDR2: MGHRA, YSYEKL. In DNA, the CDR3 is TGCGCCAGCAGCCAGGCTAGAGAACCCCTCCACTTT. Translated: CASSQAREPLHF.

The CDR3 is CASSELWAHSSYNEQFF. For the CDR3, the DNA is TGTGCCAGCAGTGAGTTGTGGGCGCACAGCTCCTACAATGAGCAGTTCTTC. The chain uses TRBV6-8 and TRBJ2-1, with unresolved D. Germline V gives CDR1 MNHGY, CDR2 SAAAGT. The CDR3 extends over 17 amino acids. The V end lost 5 bases, the J end lost 0 bases, and 17 bases lay between the germline ends.

This clonotype was observed a few times. J is TRBJ2-5 and V is TRBV7-9; 11 bases match TRBD2. CDR1 is SEHNR, CDR2 FQNEAQ, per germline (reference sequence). The V and J ends lost 5 bases and 3 bases, in that order; junction bases with no gene match: 5. The CDR3 is 15 residues long. CDR3 bases: TGTGCCAGCAGCAACCCGGGACTAGCGGAAGAGACCCAGTACTTC. The encoded protein is CASSNPGLAEETQYF.

The rearrangement links TRBV6-5 to TRBJ1-2, with a weak D call TRBD1 (6 bases). This CDR3 region has 15 residues. Germline V CDR1 and CDR2: MNHEY, SVGAGI. V gave up 0 bases and J gave up 4 bases, with 12 bases separating them. The CDR3: CASSYSGRTAYGYTF. CDR3 sequence (DNA): TGTGCCAGCAGTTACTCGGGGAGGACAGCCTATGGCTACACCTTC.